Shown below are 28 T cell receptor beta chains from a single sample sequenced in a study of cytomegalovirus exposure and HLA in healthy donors. Researchers ran the PCR with 60 Vbeta and 13 Jbeta primers. Sequencing used immunoSEQ multiplex PCR; TCRdb keeps in-frame clones, though not all of them. The sample has about 160,000 clones; under 90% are singletons. The material sequenced was PBMCs. Receptor source: a man aged 25-45 years in good health and CMV-seronegative.

The CDR3 loop is CASSILAAGGSQPQHF. For the CDR3, the DNA is TGTGCCAGTAGTATACTGGCAGCCGGGGGTTCTCAGCCCCAGCATTTT. V usage is TRBV19 and J usage is TRBJ1-5; possibly TRBD1 for D (5 bases). The germline CDR1 and CDR2 sequences are LNHDA and SQIVND (reference sequence). V gave up 2 bases and J gave up 6 bases, with 17 bases separating them. The CDR3 contains 16 residues.

This sequence joins TRBV13 and TRBJ2-1, with 11 bases matching TRBD2. This CDR3 contains 15 residues. With 8 bases clipped from V and 7 bases from J, the junction kept 10 bases outside the gene matches. Germline values: CDR1 PRHDT, CDR2 FYEKMQ (reference sequence). The CDR3 DNA sequence: TGTGCCAGCGTCAAAGGAACTAGCGGGAGTAATGAGCAGTTCTTC. It encodes CASVKGTSGSNEQFF.

CDR3 loop: CASSVGTGQQETQYF. The CDR3 DNA reads TGTGCCAGCAGCGTAGGGACAGGGCAACAAGAGACCCAGTACTTC. The chain couples TRBV9 to TRBJ2-5; 8 nucleotides match TRBD1. The germline V gene has CDR1 SGDLS and CDR2 YYNGEE. The trim removed 0 bases at V and 2 bases at J, leaving 3 bases unmatched. The CDR3 has 15 residues.

This chain links TRBV7-9 with TRBJ2-7; a possible D gene is TRBD1 (6 bases). The CDR3 contains 12 residues. V was cut by 10 bases and J by 1 base, with 11 bases left in between. Germline-derived CDR1 and CDR2 are SEHNR and FQNEAQ (reference sequence). The chain's CDR3 is CATQGQSYEQYF. CDR3 coding DNA: TGTGCCACCCAAGGACAGTCCTACGAGCAGTACTTC.

The chain is built from TRBV19 and TRBJ1-5; TRBD1 might be the D (5 bases). Germline V gene data show CDR1 as LNHDA and CDR2 as SQIVND (reference sequence). This CDR3 comprises 15 residues. The germline V and J ends were trimmed by 1 base and 10 bases, with 17 bases remaining between them. CDR3 sequence: CASSIAAGGPKPQHF. The CDR3, as DNA: TGTGCCAGTAGTATAGCGGCGGGGGGACCCAAACCCCAGCATTTT.

V and J are TRBV28 and TRBJ2-7, with 7 bases matching TRBD1. CDR3 length: 16 residues. Germline-derived CDR1 and CDR2 are MDHEN and SYDVKM. The J segment lost 2 bases and the V segment lost 1 base, leaving 8 bases of the junction unmatched. CDR3 amino acids: CASSLSQGEIAYEQYF. In nucleotides, the CDR3 is TGTGCCAGCAGTTTATCTCAGGGGGAAATTGCCTACGAGCAGTACTTC.

V and J are TRBV30 and TRBJ2-7; 14 bases align to TRBD2. The germline V gene has CDR1 GTSNPN and CDR2 SVGIG (reference sequence). CDR3 length: 21 residues. Trimming took 0 bases from V and 0 from J; bases not matched to a gene: 16. CDR3 residues: CAWSVRLRGTSGGPSSYEQYF. The CDR3 region has the DNA TGTGCCTGGAGTGTACGGTTGAGGGGGACTAGCGGGGGCCCGAGCTCCTACGAGCAGTACTTC.

This clone was observed a handful of times. The chain couples TRBV19 to TRBJ2-2; possibly TRBD1 for D (5 bases). The CDR3 runs to 13 residues. V was trimmed by 6 bases and J by 4 bases, leaving 9 bases between them. CDR1 LNHDA and CDR2 SQIVND come from the germline V gene (reference sequence). CDR3 in amino acids: CASRDSPTGELFF. CDR3 coding DNA: TGTGCCAGTAGAGACAGCCCCACCGGGGAGCTGTTTTTT.

This clone was seen only once. The chain recombines TRBV30 with TRBJ1-5, with 7 bases matching TRBD1. V was clipped by 3 bases and J by 6 bases; unmatched bases: 5. Germline lookup yields CDR1 GTSNPN and CDR2 SVGIG (reference sequence). The CDR3 contains 13 residues. CDR3 sequence (DNA): TGTGCCTGGAGCGCGAAGGGGGCTCAGCCCCAGCATTTT. Amino acid sequence: CAWSAKGAQPQHF.

V is TRBV6-5 and J is TRBJ2-2, with 8 bases aligning to TRBD1. The CDR3 spans 15 residues. Per the germline V gene, CDR1 is MNHEY and CDR2 is SVGAGI. V shed 6 bases, J shed 5 bases, and the junction held 8 bases outside the gene matches. In DNA form, the CDR3 reads TGTGCCAGCAGCCAGGGACAGGATAGAACCGGGGAGCTGTTTTTT. Translated: CASSQGQDRTGELFF.

This clone showed up just once. The V and J genes are TRBV27 and TRBJ2-5, with TRBD2 matching 8 bases. Germline trimming cut 6 bases from V and 2 bases from J; bases unmatched to any gene: 5. The length of the CDR3 is 14 residues. Per the germline V gene, CDR1 is MNHEY and CDR2 is SMNVEV (reference sequence). The CDR3 region is CASRLGLGQETQYF. The CDR3 nucleotides read TGTGCCAGCAGACTGGGACTAGGGCAAGAGACCCAGTACTTC.

This clone was counted between two and nine times. The V gene is TRBV6-6, the J gene TRBJ2-2, with 15 nucleotides matching TRBD2. The CDR3 is 16 residues long. Germline V lookup: CDR1 MNHNY, CDR2 SVGAGI (reference sequence). V lost 4 bases to trimming and J lost 6 bases; unmatched junction nucleotides: 3. As DNA, the CDR3 is TGTGCCAGCAGTTTGGGACTAGCGGGAGGCCCCGGGGAGCTGTTTTTT. Translating gives CASSLGLAGGPGELFF.

This chain links TRBV11-2 with TRBJ1-4; D gene uncertain. V shed 3 bases and J shed 0 bases, with 5 bases lying between them. From germline, CDR1 is SGHAT and CDR2 FQNNGV. This CDR3 region has 14 residues. Here the CDR3 reads CASSFTTTNEKLFF. Written as DNA, the CDR3 is TGTGCCAGCAGCTTTACAACAACTAATGAAAAACTGTTTTTT.

This sequence joins TRBV7-9 and TRBJ1-6; no clear D. V gave up 3 bases and J gave up 9 bases, with 12 bases separating them. The CDR3 runs 14 residues. Germline V gene data show CDR1 as SEHNR and CDR2 as FQNEAQ (reference sequence). CDR3 residues: CASSFAQEGSPLHF. CDR3 nucleotides: TGTGCCAGCAGCTTTGCTCAGGAGGGTTCACCCCTCCACTTT.

The J gene is TRBJ2-7, the V gene TRBV9; TRBD2 aligns across 9 bases. Germline-derived CDR1 and CDR2 are SGDLS and YYNGEE. CDR3 size: 16 residues. J gave up 2 bases and V 3 bases, and 9 bases lay outside the gene matches. Here the CDR3 reads CASSERAGGKPYEQYF. The CDR3 DNA reads TGTGCCAGCAGCGAGAGGGCGGGGGGGAAACCCTACGAGCAGTACTTC.

In nucleotides, the CDR3 is TGTGCCAGCAGAGGGCAGGGGAACCTAAACACTGAAGCTTTCTTT. Its protein is CASRGQGNLNTEAFF. The gene calls are TRBV6-5 and TRBJ1-1; maybe TRBD1 (6 bases). V gave up 6 bases and J gave up 2 bases, with 16 bases separating them. Germline V gene data show CDR1 as MNHEY and CDR2 as SVGAGI. The CDR3 covers 15 residues.

The chain combines TRBV10-1 with TRBJ2-2, with D hard to call. The V end was cut by 2 bases, the J end by 1 base, with 5 bases between. The CDR3 totals 14 residues. Looked up from germline, CDR1 is WNHNN and CDR2 is SYGVQD (reference sequence). CDR3 DNA: TGCGCCAGCAGTGAGAGACAGAACACCGGGGAGCTGTTTTTT. Protein sequence: CASSERQNTGELFF.

The rearrangement joins TRBV28 to TRBJ1-1; tentatively, D is TRBD1 (5 bases). In germline, CDR1 is MDHEN, CDR2 SYDVKM. Deletions cut 4 bases from V and 1 base from J, with 10 bases between. The CDR3 is 14 amino acids. CDR3 nucleotides: TGTGCCAGCAGTTACAGACAGCCGAACACTGAAGCTTTCTTT. It is translated as CASSYRQPNTEAFF. The whole variable domain, remainder taken from reference TRBV28 and TRBJ1-1, is DVKVTQSSRYLVKRTGEKVFLECVQDMDHENMFWYRQDPGLGLRLIYFSYDVKMKEKGDIPEGYSVSREKKERFSLILESASTNQTSMYLCASSYRQPNTEAFFGQGTRLTVV.

The gene calls are TRBV28 and TRBJ1-3; D is ambiguous. In germline, CDR1 is MDHEN, CDR2 SYDVKM. The CDR3 contains 15 residues. The V end was cut by 5 bases, the J end by 5 bases, with 16 bases between. CDR3 DNA sequence: TGTGCCAGCAGTACCATCCGTAGCGGAAGAAACACCATATATTTT. This codes for CASSTIRSGRNTIYF.

V gene TRBV19 combines with J gene TRBJ1-1; D gene ambiguous. Trimming removed 1 base at V and 0 bases at J, with 9 bases between. Germline V gives CDR1 LNHDA, CDR2 SQIVND (reference sequence). This CDR3 has 15 amino acids. CDR3 bases: TGTGCCAGTAGTATAGGGCGGCATATGAACACTGAAGCTTTCTTT. It codes for CASSIGRHMNTEAFF. The whole variable domain, filled in from reference TRBV19 and TRBJ1-1, reads DGGITQSPKYLFRKEGQNVTLSCEQNLNHDAMYWYRQDPGQGLRLIYYSQIVNDFQKGDIAEGYSVSREKKESFPLTVTSAQKNPTAFYLCASSIGRHMNTEAFFGQGTRLTVV.

This clone was seen a handful of times. The V and J genes are TRBV5-6 and TRBJ2-1, with 7 nucleotides matching TRBD1. V dropped 0 bases and J dropped 4; count of bases not matched to a gene: 7. Looked up from germline, CDR1 is SGHDT and CDR2 is YYEEEE. The CDR3 runs 16 residues. In nucleotides, the CDR3 is TGTGCCAGCAGCTTGGCCTCGGACAGGCCTTACAATGAGCAGTTCTTC. Amino acid sequence: CASSLASDRPYNEQFF.

V and J are TRBV15 and TRBJ1-2; D may be TRBD1 (5 bases). There are 13 residues in the CDR3. V was trimmed by 4 bases and J by 5 bases, leaving 11 bases between them. Germline V lookup: CDR1 LNHNV, CDR2 YYDKDF (reference sequence). The CDR3 nucleotides are TGTGCCACCAGCACAACAGGACCTTATGGCTACACCTTC. Translation: CATSTTGPYGYTF.

The chain uses TRBV4-2 and TRBJ2-5; D is ambiguous. V lost 1 base and J lost 5, with 8 bases in between. Germline assignment: CDR1 LGHNA and CDR2 YNFKEQ. This CDR3 comprises 13 residues. CDR3 bases: TGTGCCAGCAGCCAAGCGGTCCGGGAGACCCAGTACTTC. It translates to CASSQAVRETQYF.

The chain is built from TRBV27 and TRBJ2-7, with D tentatively TRBD1 (6 bases). The V gene's germline CDR1 is MNHEY and CDR2 SMNVEV (reference sequence). The CDR3 extends over 15 amino acids. Trimming shortened V by 8 bases and J by 3 bases, and 20 bases separated the two germline ends. CDR3 residues: CASSPEPGTYYEQYF. CDR3 nucleotides: TGTGCCAGCTCCCCGGAGCCCGGGACATACTACGAGCAGTACTTC.

V usage is TRBV19 and J usage is TRBJ1-2; 7 positions agree with TRBD1. Germline lookup yields CDR1 LNHDA and CDR2 SQIVND (reference sequence). This CDR3 spans 14 amino acids. The V and J ends lost 6 bases and 0 bases, in that order; junction bases with no gene match: 4. CDR3 DNA: TGTGCCAGTAGACCCCAGGGGGCTAACTATGGCTACACCTTC. This codes for CASRPQGANYGYTF.

This clone has a handful of counts. This chain links TRBV6-5 with TRBJ2-5, with 10 bases aligning to TRBD2. The J call may be faulty, since TRBJ2-7 better matches the DNA end. Germline lookup yields CDR1 MNHEY and CDR2 SVGAGI. The CDR3 spans 15 residues. The CDR3 nucleotides are TGTGCCAGCACCAAGCTAGCGGGAGAATCCTACGAGCAGTACTTC. Translating gives CASTKLAGESYEQYF.

The chain employs TRBV6-4 and TRBJ1-6; D is unresolved. The CDR3 contains 15 residues. CDR1 and CDR2 (germline): MRHNA, SNTAGT. Trimming cost V 3 bases and J 6 bases, with 12 bases left between them. The CDR3 loop is CASSEEGATNSPLHF. The CDR3 DNA sequence: TGTGCCAGCAGTGAAGAAGGAGCTACTAATTCACCCCTCCACTTT.

J is TRBJ2-2 and V is TRBV28, with 10 bases lining up with TRBD2. CDR1 and CDR2 (germline): MDHEN, SYDVKM. The CDR3 has 19 residues. J was trimmed by 3 bases and V by 3 bases; bases with no gene match: 13. Here the CDR3 DNA reads TGTGCCAGCAGTTTCGCTCGGCTAGCGGGAGATGTTTACACCGGGGAGCTGTTTTTT. This codes for CASSFARLAGDVYTGELFF. The full variable domain, with the rest looked up from reference TRBV28 and TRBJ2-2, is DVKVTQSSRYLVKRTGEKVFLECVQDMDHENMFWYRQDPGLGLRLIYFSYDVKMKEKGDIPEGYSVSREKKERFSLILESASTNQTSMYLCASSFARLAGDVYTGELFFGEGSRLTVL.